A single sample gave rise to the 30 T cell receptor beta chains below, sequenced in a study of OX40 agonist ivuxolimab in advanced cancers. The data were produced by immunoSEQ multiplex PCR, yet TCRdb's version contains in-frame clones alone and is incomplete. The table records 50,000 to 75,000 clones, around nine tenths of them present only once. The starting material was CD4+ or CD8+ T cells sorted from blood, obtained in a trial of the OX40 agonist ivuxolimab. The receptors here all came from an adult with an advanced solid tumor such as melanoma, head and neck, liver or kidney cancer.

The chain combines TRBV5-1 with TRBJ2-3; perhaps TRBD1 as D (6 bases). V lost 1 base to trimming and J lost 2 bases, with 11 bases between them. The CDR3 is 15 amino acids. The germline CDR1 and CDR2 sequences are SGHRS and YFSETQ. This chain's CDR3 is CASSLTGMTTDTQYF. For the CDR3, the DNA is TGCGCCAGCAGCTTGACAGGGATGACCACAGATACGCAGTATTTT.

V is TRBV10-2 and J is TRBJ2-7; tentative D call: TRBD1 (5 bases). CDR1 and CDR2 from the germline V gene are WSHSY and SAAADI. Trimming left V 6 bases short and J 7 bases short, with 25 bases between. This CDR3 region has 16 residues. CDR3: CASSKINELQGREQYF. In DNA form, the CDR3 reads TGCGCCAGCAGCAAAATCAACGAACTTCAGGGAAGGGAGCAGTACTTC.

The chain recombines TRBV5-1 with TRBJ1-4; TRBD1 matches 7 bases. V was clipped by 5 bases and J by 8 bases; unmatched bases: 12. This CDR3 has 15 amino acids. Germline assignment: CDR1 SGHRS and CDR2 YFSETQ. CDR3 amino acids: CASRGAGDSVEKLFF. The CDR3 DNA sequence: TGCGCCAGCAGAGGAGCTGGGGACAGCGTAGAAAAACTGTTTTTT.

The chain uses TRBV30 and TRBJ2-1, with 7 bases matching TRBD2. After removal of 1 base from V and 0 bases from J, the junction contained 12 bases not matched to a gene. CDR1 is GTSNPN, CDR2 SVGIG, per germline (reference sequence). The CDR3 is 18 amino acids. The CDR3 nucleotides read TGTGCCTGGAGTGGGTTGGCTAGCGGTCTTAGCTCCTACAATGAGCAGTTCTTC. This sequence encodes CAWSGLASGLSSYNEQFF.

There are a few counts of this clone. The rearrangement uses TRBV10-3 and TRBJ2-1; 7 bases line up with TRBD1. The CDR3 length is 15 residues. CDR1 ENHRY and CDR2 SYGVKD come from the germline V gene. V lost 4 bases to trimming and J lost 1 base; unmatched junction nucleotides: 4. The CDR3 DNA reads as TGTGCCATCAGTGGCTCGGGACAGTCCTACAATGAGCAGTTCTTC. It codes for CAISGSGQSYNEQFF.

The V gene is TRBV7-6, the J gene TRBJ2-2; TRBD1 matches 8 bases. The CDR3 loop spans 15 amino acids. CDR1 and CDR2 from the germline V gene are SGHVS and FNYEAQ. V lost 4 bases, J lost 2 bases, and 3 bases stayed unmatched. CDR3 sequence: CASSSTGANTGELFF. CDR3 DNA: TGTGCCAGCAGCTCGACAGGGGCCAACACCGGGGAGCTGTTTTTT.

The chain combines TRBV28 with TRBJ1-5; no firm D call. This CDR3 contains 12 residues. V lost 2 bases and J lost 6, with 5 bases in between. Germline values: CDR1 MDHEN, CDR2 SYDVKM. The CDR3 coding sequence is TGTGCCAGCAGTTTAGGTGGTCAGCCCCAGCATTTT. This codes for CASSLGGQPQHF.

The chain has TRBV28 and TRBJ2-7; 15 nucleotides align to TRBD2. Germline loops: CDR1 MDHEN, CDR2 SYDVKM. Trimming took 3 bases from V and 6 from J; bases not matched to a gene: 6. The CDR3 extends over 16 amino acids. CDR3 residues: CASSLGWGLAGGEQYF. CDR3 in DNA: TGTGCCAGCAGTTTGGGCTGGGGACTAGCGGGAGGCGAGCAGTACTTC.

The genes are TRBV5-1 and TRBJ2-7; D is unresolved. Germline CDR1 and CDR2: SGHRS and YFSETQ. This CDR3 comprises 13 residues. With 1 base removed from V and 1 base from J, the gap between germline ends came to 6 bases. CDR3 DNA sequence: TGCGCCAGCAGCTTGCGTCTTTCCTACGAGCAGTACTTC. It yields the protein CASSLRLSYEQYF.

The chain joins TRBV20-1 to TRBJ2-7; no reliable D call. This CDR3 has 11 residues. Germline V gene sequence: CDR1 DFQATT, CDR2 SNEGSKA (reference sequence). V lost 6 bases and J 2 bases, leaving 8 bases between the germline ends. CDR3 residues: CSAERTYEQYF. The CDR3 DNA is TGCAGTGCGGAAAGGACCTACGAGCAGTACTTC.

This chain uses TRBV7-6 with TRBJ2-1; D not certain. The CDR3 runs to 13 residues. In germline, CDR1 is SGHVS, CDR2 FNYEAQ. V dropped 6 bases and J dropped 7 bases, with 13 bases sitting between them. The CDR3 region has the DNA TGTGCCAGCAGTCCCCAGGTTAGGAATGAGCAGTTCTTC. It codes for CASSPQVRNEQFF.

CDR3 DNA sequence: TGTGCCAGCAGTTCCGACAGGGACCTCTACAATGAGCAGTTCTTC. Encoded protein: CASSSDRDLYNEQFF. This sequence joins TRBV6-5 and TRBJ2-1; 7 bases map to TRBD1. The V gene end was trimmed by 4 bases and the J gene end by 3 bases; junction bases not matched to a gene: 6. The CDR3 consists of 15 residues. From germline, CDR1 is MNHEY and CDR2 SVGAGI.

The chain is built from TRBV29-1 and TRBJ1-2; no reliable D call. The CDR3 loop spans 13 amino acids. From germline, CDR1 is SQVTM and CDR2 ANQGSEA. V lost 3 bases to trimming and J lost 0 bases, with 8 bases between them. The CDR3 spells CSVDREANYGYTF. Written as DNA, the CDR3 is TGCAGCGTTGATAGGGAAGCTAACTATGGCTACACCTTC.

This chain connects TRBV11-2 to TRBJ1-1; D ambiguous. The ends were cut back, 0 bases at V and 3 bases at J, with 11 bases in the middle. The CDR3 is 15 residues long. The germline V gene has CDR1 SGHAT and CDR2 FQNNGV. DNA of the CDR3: TGTGCCAGCAGCTTAGATCGGGATCGCTACACTGAAGCTTTCTTT. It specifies CASSLDRDRYTEAFF.

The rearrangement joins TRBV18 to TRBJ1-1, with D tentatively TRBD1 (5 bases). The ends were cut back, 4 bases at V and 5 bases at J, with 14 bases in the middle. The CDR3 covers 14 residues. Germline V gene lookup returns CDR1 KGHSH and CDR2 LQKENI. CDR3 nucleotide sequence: TGTGCCAGCTCACACCCACAGAAGGGGACTGAAGCTTTCTTT. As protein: CASSHPQKGTEAFF.

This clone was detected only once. The CDR3 loop reads CASRRTSGAYEQYF. The CDR3 DNA follows: TGTGCCAGCAGACGGACTAGCGGGGCCTACGAGCAGTACTTC. V and J are TRBV2 and TRBJ2-7, with 12 bases aligning to TRBD2. Germline V gives CDR1 SNHLY, CDR2 FYNNEI. The V gene end was trimmed by 6 bases and the J gene end by 2 bases; junction bases not matched to a gene: 2. The CDR3 consists of 14 residues.

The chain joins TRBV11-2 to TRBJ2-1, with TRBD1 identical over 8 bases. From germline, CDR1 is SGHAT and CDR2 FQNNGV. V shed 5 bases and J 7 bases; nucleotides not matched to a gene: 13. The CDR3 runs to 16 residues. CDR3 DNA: TGTGCCAGCAGCCCCGGCGGAGCAGGGGGCTGGAATGAGCAGTTCTTC. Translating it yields CASSPGGAGGWNEQFF.

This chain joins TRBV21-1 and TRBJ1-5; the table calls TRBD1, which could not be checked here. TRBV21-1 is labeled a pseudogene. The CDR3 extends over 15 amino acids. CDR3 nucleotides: TGTGCCAGCAGCTTTCTTAAGTGGGGCCATCAGCCCCAGCATTTT. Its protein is CASSFLKWGHQPQHF.

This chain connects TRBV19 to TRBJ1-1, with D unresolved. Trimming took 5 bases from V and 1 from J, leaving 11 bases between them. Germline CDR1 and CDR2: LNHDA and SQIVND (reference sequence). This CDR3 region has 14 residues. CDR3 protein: CASSHNAGNTEAFF. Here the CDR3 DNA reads TGTGCCAGTAGTCACAACGCCGGGAACACTGAAGCTTTCTTT.

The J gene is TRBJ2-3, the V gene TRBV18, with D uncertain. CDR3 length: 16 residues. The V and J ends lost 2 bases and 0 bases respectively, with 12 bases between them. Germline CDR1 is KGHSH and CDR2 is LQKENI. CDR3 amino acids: CASSPTVVSSTDTQYF. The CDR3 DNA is TGTGCCAGCTCACCAACCGTAGTTTCAAGCACAGATACGCAGTATTTT.

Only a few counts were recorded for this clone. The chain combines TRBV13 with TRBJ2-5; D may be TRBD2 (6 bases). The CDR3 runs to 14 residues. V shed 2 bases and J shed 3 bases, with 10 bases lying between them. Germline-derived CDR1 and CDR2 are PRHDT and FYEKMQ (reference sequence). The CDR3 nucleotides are TGTGCCAGCAGCTTATGGAGGGGAAAAGAGACCCAGTACTTC. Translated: CASSLWRGKETQYF.

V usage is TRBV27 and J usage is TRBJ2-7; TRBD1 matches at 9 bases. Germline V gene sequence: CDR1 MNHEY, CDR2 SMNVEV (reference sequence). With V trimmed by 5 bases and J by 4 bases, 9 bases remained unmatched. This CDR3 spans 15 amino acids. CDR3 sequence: CASSVGTGTWYEQYF. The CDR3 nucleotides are TGTGCCAGCAGTGTCGGGACAGGGACGTGGTACGAGCAGTACTTC.

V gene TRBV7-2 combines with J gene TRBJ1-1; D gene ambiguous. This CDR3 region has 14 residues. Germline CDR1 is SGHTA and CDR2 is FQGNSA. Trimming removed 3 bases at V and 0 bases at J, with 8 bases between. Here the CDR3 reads CASSLSGMNTEAFF. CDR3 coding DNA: TGTGCCAGCAGCTTGTCGGGGATGAACACTGAAGCTTTCTTT.

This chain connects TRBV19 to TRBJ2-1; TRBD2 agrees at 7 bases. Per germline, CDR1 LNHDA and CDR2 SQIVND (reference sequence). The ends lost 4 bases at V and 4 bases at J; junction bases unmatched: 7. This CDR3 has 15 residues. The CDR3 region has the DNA TGTGCCAGTAGTACCGCGGCTAGCGGATACAATGAGCAGTTCTTC. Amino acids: CASSTAASGYNEQFF.

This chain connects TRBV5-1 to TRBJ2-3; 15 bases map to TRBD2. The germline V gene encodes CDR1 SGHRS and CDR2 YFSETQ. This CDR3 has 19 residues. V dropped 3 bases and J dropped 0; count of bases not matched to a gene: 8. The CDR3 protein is CASSSGLAGGIASTDTQYF. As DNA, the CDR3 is TGCGCCAGCAGCTCGGGACTAGCGGGAGGTATCGCTAGCACAGATACGCAGTATTTT.

The CDR3 loop is CASSERRINQPQHF. Here the CDR3 DNA reads TGTGCCAGCAGTGAACGACGGATCAATCAGCCCCAGCATTTT. J is TRBJ1-5 and V is TRBV6-1; no clear D gene. The CDR3 is 14 amino acids. V was cut by 2 bases and J by 3 bases, with 8 bases left in between. Germline CDR1 reads MNHNS; CDR2 reads SASEGT.

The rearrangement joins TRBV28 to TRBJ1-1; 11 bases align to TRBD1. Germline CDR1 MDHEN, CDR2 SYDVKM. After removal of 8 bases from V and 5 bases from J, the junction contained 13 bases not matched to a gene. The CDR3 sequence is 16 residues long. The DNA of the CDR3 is TGTGCCAGCGTTACGCCGGCGGGACAGGGGGGGACTGAAGCTTTCTTT. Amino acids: CASVTPAGQGGTEAFF.

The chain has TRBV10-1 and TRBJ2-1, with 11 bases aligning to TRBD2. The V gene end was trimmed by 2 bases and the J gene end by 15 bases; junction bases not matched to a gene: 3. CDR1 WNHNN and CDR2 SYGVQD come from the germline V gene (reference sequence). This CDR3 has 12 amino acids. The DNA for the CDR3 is TGCGCCAGCAGTGAGGGGACTAGCGGCCTGTTCTTC. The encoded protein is CASSEGTSGLFF.

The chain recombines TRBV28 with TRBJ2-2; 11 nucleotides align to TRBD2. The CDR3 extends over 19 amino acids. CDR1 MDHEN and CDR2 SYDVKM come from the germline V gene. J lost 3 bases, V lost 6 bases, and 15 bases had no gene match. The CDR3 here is CASSSIFASGRPHTGELFF. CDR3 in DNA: TGTGCCAGCAGCAGCATCTTTGCTAGCGGGAGGCCTCACACCGGGGAGCTGTTTTTT.

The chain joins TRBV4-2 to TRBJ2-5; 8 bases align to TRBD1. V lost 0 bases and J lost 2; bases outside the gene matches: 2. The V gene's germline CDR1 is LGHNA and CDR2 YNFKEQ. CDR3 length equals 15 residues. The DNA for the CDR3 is TGTGCCAGCAGCCAAGAGGGACAGGATCAAGAGACCCAGTACTTC. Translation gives CASSQEGQDQETQYF.